This TCR beta chain was recorded in a study of cytomegalovirus exposure and HLA in healthy donors. PCR primers comprised 60 Vbeta and 13 Jbeta primers. Repertoires were generated with immunoSEQ multiplex PCR, while TCRdb's copy carries only in-frame clones and drops some. The table lists approximately 120,000 clones, approximately 78% of them singletons, with around 9.9% in the top ten. General study points: The study reported that TCR beta sequences accurately predicted HLA-A and HLA-B alleles in most subjects.

As to this clone: Its antigen is not identified.

The length of the CDR3 is 13 residues. V dropped 6 bases and J dropped 7 bases, with 15 bases sitting between them. Germline V CDR1 and CDR2: MDHEN, SYDVKM. Sequencing input: PBMCs. The source is a young man in good health and CMV-seropositive. The gene calls are TRBV28 and TRBJ1-2, with D possibly matching TRBD1 (6 bases). The CDR3 DNA sequence: TGTGCCAGCAGGAGGAACAGGGACGGTGGCTACACCTTC. This encodes CASRRNRDGGYTF.